This TCR beta chain comes out of a study of blood T cell repertoires in COVID-19. Study-level information: Specimens from acute and convalescent COVID-19 originated in the United States, Italy and Spain. PBMCs, B-cell-depleted T cells, or T cells were the source of the cDNA or gDNA that made up the material.

Germline assignment: CDR1 LGHNA and CDR2 YNFKEQ. The ends were cut back, 5 bases at V and 7 bases at J, with 20 bases in the middle. CDR3 length equals 15 residues. As processed by the authors: By means of reference gene primer amplification, nucleated cell counts were estimated. The method was immunoSEQ multiplex PCR; TCRdb's version includes in-frame clones alone and lacks a portion of them. From that table come the V and J calls and clone size; the DNA was used to work out D and trimming. The sample records about 42,000 clones, roughly nine tenths being singletons. The clonotype was recovered from a man aged 25-45 years with active or convalescent COVID-19. The specimen sequenced was peripheral blood. V is TRBV4-2 and J is TRBJ1-1; D is unresolved. CDR3 residues: CASSAEAFPAGEAFF. The CDR3 DNA follows: TGTGCCAGCAGCGCGGAGGCATTCCCGGCGGGTGAAGCTTTCTTT.